Listed here are 8 T cell receptor beta chains from one sample, sequenced in a study of blood T cells in healthy people across ages. Then a second PCR, running roughly 6 to 11 cycles, was carried out with a sample-barcoded 5' primer and a J-beta primer mix. TCRdb called the 5' RACE reads again in MiXCR, with one record for every CDR3 protein. The profile shows more than 650,000 distinct CDR3 sequences, roughly 20% of them singletons. The sequenced sample consisted of blood. The receptors were sampled from a man in his 70s in good health.

This clonotype was detected only a few times. V gene TRBV5-1 combines with J gene TRBJ2-7; tentatively, D is TRBD2 (6 bases). Trimming left V 4 bases short and J 8 bases short, with 16 bases between. There are 13 residues in the CDR3. The germline V gene encodes CDR1 SGHRS and CDR2 YFSETQ. The CDR3 coding sequence is TGCGCCAGCAGCCCCCGTAATGGAGGGAAGCAGTACTTC. Protein sequence: CASSPRNGGKQYF.

This clonotype was seen a handful of times. V gene TRBV5-1 combines with J gene TRBJ2-1; 10 positions match TRBD2. The trim removed 9 bases at V and 8 bases at J, leaving 14 bases unmatched. Germline V gene sequence: CDR1 SGHRS, CDR2 YFSETQ. The CDR3 has 15 amino acids. The CDR3 here is CANGGSGRGDDEQFF. The CDR3 DNA sequence: TGCGCCAACGGTGGGAGCGGGAGGGGAGACGATGAGCAGTTCTTC.

Comment on this clonotype: The conserved closing phenylalanine or tryptophan is absent in this CDR3, likely reflecting a read error. The DNA is omitted, as the CDR3 cannot be located on it reliably, and the CDR3 follows TCRdb's listing. The V gene is TRBV25-1, the J gene TRBJ2-5; the table's D call, TRBD1, was not checked against the DNA. CDR1 is MGHDK, CDR2 SYGVNS, per germline. The length of the CDR3 is 13 amino acids, counting both ends. The CDR3: CASSEFGGPPYVI.

This clonotype was seen more than once but under ten times. This sequence joins TRBV19 and TRBJ1-2; TRBD1 might be the D (5 bases). Germline CDR1 LNHDA, CDR2 SQIVND (reference sequence). With 3 bases removed from V and 4 bases from J, the gap between germline ends came to 9 bases. CDR3 size: 13 residues. CDR3 protein: CASSIRAGYGYTF. CDR3 nucleotide sequence: TGTGCCAGTAGTATCAGGGCCGGCTATGGCTACACCTTC.

This clonotype occurred many times. V usage is TRBV29-1 and J usage is TRBJ1-2; 10 nucleotides align to TRBD1. Germline V CDR1 and CDR2: SQVTM, ANQGSEA. V lost 4 bases, J lost 5 bases, and 7 bases stayed unmatched. CDR3 size: 14 residues. The CDR3, as DNA: TGCAGCGTTGGAGGACCGGGACAGGGGTATGGCTACACCTTC. It translates to CSVGGPGQGYGYTF.

This clonotype was counted a few times. This chain uses TRBV20-1 with TRBJ1-5; no firm D call. From germline, CDR1 is DFQATT and CDR2 SNEGSKA (reference sequence). V lost 0 bases to trimming and J lost 4 bases, with 13 bases between them. The CDR3 spans 15 residues. The CDR3 loop is CSARDRRSLNQPQHF. CDR3 nucleotide sequence: TGCAGTGCTAGAGATCGTCGGAGCTTGAATCAGCCCCAGCATTTT.

The chain is built from TRBV18 and TRBJ2-3, with D possibly matching TRBD2 (6 bases). Trimming shortened V by 5 bases and J by 1 base, and 19 bases separated the two germline ends. CDR3 length: 17 amino acids. In germline, CDR1 is KGHSH, CDR2 LQKENI. The CDR3, as DNA: TGTGCCAGCTCATTTAGCGGCCCCGGTCGTGGCACAGATACGCAGTATTTT. Translating gives CASSFSGPGRGTDTQYF.

V and J are TRBV3-1 and TRBJ2-3, with D perhaps matching TRBD2 (6 bases). The V gene lost 6 bases and the J gene lost 6 bases, with 13 bases spanning the gap. CDR1 is LGHDT and CDR2 is YNNKEL in the germline V gene (reference sequence). The CDR3 is 13 residues long. CDR3 nucleotides: TGTGCCAGCAGTCCGGGAGTGTTGGATACGCAGTATTTT. Translating gives CASSPGVLDTQYF.